The 21 T cell receptor beta chains reported below all come from one sample, sequenced in a study of post-analysis software for immune sequencing data. Study conclusions and caveats: Controls showed lower frequencies than patients for roughly five TRBV segments, and TRBV5-6, TRBV5-1 and TRBV20-1 were among these.

These receptors have no known antigen. Libraries were made from TCR beta cDNA, and they carried unique molecular identifiers. Each CDR3 protein gets one entry after TCRdb re-called the PCR reads with MiXCR. This sample has about 540,000 distinct CDR3 sequences, with 34% found just once. Sequenced: blood. The source of these receptors is a girl aged 2 to 17 with multiple sclerosis.

The genes are TRBV4-2 and TRBJ2-2; no clear D. The V gene lost 0 bases and the J gene lost 6 bases, with 11 bases spanning the gap. Germline assignment: CDR1 LGHNA and CDR2 YNFKEQ. This CDR3 spans 15 amino acids. The CDR3, as DNA: TGTGCCAGCAGCCAAGAGTGGCCGGTCCCCGGGGAGCTGTTTTTT. Translating it yields CASSQEWPVPGELFF.

Notes on this clonotype: At one boundary the junction diverges from the germline segment, which might be a read error. The chain has TRBV19 and TRBJ2-3; TRBD2 aligns across 8 bases. Germline V gene data show CDR1 as LNHDA and CDR2 as SQIVND (reference sequence). The CDR3 has 14 residues. The CDR3 DNA is TGTACCAGTAGTCTACTAGCGGACTTAGATACGCAGTATTTT. Its translation: CTSSLLADLDTQYF.

The chain links TRBV12-3 or TRBV12-4 to TRBJ2-3; 14 bases are shared with TRBD2. This CDR3 contains 19 residues. Trimming removed 5 bases from V and 0 bases from J; junction bases left unmatched: 10. As DNA, the CDR3 is TGTGCCAGCAGTCCCTGGACTAGCGGGGGGCTTACTAGCACAGATACGCAGTATTTT. This encodes CASSPWTSGGLTSTDTQYF.

CDR3 amino acids: CSSALGQRETQYF. CDR3 nucleotide sequence: TGCAGTTCTGCCTTGGGCCAGCGAGAGACCCAGTACTTC. The rearrangement links TRBV20-1 to TRBJ2-7; no reliable D call. The DNA end is more similar to TRBJ2-5, so the J call may be wrong. Per germline, CDR1 DFQATT and CDR2 SNEGSKA (reference sequence). The CDR3 is 13 amino acids.

The chain uses TRBV9 and TRBJ2-5, with D maybe TRBD1 (5 bases). This CDR3 is built from 13 residues. Deletions cut 5 bases from V and 5 bases from J, with 13 bases between. Germline values: CDR1 SGDLS, CDR2 YYNGEE. The CDR3 protein is CASSSGAAETQYF. The CDR3 DNA sequence: TGTGCCAGCAGTTCTGGGGCAGCGGAGACCCAGTACTTC.

This clonotype has ten or more counts. The rearrangement joins TRBV5-1 to TRBJ2-5; TRBD1 agrees at 7 bases. The junction had 9 bases not matched to a gene; V was cut back by 2 bases and J by 2 bases. The CDR3 consists of 16 residues. Germline V gives CDR1 SGHRS, CDR2 YFSETQ. CDR3 region: CASSFMNRGVQETQYF. CDR3 DNA sequence: TGCGCCAGCAGCTTTATGAACAGGGGTGTTCAAGAGACCCAGTACTTC.

Points on this clonotype: This sequence may be a read error, since a much larger clone differs from it by one base. J is TRBJ1-2 and V is TRBV4-1, with 8 bases identical to TRBD1. In germline, CDR1 is MGHRA, CDR2 YSYEKL. There are 16 residues in the CDR3. CDR3: CAGSQDRQGARDGYTF. The CDR3 DNA sequence: TGCGCCGGCAGCCAAGATAGGCAGGGGGCTAGAGATGGCTACACCTTC.

The chain joins TRBV5-1 to TRBJ2-2; 9 nucleotides align to TRBD1. The CDR3 consists of 16 residues. CDR1 and CDR2 (germline): SGHRS, YFSETQ. Germline trimming cut 4 bases from V and 4 bases from J; bases unmatched to any gene: 8. CDR3 nucleotides: TGCGCCAGCAGCCAGAGGACAGGGGAAGGCACCGGGGAGCTGTTTTTT. This gives the protein CASSQRTGEGTGELFF.

With regard to this clonotype: This may be a read error, as it is one base from a much larger clone. The chain links TRBV7-2 to TRBJ1-1; the D gene is possibly TRBD1 (6 bases). The CDR3 consists of 16 residues. In germline, CDR1 is SGHTA, CDR2 FQGNSA. The CDR3 DNA reads as TGTGCCAGCAGCTTAGGATACTGGGGGCTCAACACTGTAGCTTTCTTT. Its protein product is CASSLGYWGLNTVAFF.

The chain recombines TRBV5-1 with TRBJ1-1, with a possible D match to TRBD1 (6 bases). The CDR3 is 14 amino acids. Trimming took off 0 bases at V and 1 base at J, with 7 bases between the two ends. The germline V gene has CDR1 SGHRS and CDR2 YFSETQ. In DNA form, the CDR3 reads TGCGCCAGCAGCTTGGAGGACAGGAACACTGAAGCTTTCTTT. Encoded protein: CASSLEDRNTEAFF.

The J gene is TRBJ2-3, the V gene TRBV20-1, with 12 positions matching TRBD2. There are 15 residues in the CDR3. Germline CDR1 reads DFQATT; CDR2 reads SNEGSKA (reference sequence). J was trimmed by 2 bases and V by 4 bases; bases with no gene match: 4. CDR3: CSAMGTSGYTDTQYF. CDR3 in DNA: TGCAGTGCTATGGGGACTAGCGGGTACACAGATACGCAGTATTTT.

A remark on this clonotype: A much larger clone differs from this one at a single base, so this may be a read error. The V call is TRBV3-1, the J call TRBJ2-7; a possible D gene is TRBD2 (6 bases). V was clipped by 10 bases and J by 6 bases, with 19 bases between them. Germline lookup yields CDR1 LGHDT and CDR2 YNNKEL (reference sequence). CDR3 length: 13 residues. The CDR3 sequence is CATAITREAEQYF. DNA of the CDR3: TGTGCCACCGCGATCACGAGGGAGGCCGAGCAGTACTTC.

This clonotype was seen a few times. V usage is TRBV20-1 and J usage is TRBJ2-5; D unclear. Trimming took off 5 bases at V and 2 bases at J, with 15 bases between the two ends. The CDR3 is 14 amino acids. CDR1 and CDR2 (germline): DFQATT, SNEGSKA (reference sequence). The CDR3 sequence: CSASSLTPQETQYF. CDR3 sequence (DNA): TGCAGTGCTTCCTCACTAACACCGCAAGAGACCCAGTACTTC.

The CDR3 DNA reads as TGTGCCAGCAGTCCCGACAGGGACATAGGCTACACCTTC. It codes for CASSPDRDIGYTF. This rearrangement joins TRBV12-3 or TRBV12-4 to TRBJ1-2; 7 bases match TRBD1. The CDR3 is made up of 13 amino acids. The junction had 8 bases not matched to a gene; V was cut back by 5 bases and J by 8 bases.

This sequence joins TRBV6-2 or TRBV6-3 and TRBJ2-3, with 11 bases fitting TRBD2. Trimming at V came to 4 bases and at J to 5 bases, leaving 14 bases not matched to a gene. Germline CDR1 reads MNHEY; CDR2 reads SVGEGT. The CDR3 sequence is 18 residues long. The CDR3 DNA sequence: TGTGCCAGCAGTTTTTATCAGGGACTAGCGGTGGGGATAGATACGCAGTATTTT. Its translation is CASSFYQGLAVGIDTQYF.

This clonotype occurred a few times. The chain combines TRBV7-6 with TRBJ2-1, with 7 bases matching TRBD2. Germline CDR1 reads SGHVS; CDR2 reads FNYEAQ. The V segment lost 0 bases and the J segment 8 bases; nucleotides outside the gene matches: 7. The CDR3 consists of 15 residues. CDR3 in DNA: TGTGCCAGCAGCTTAGCGCACACGGGGGGTTATGAGCAGTTCTTC. Its protein is CASSLAHTGGYEQFF.

This clonotype was counted only a few times. The chain employs TRBV4-2 and TRBJ1-1; a weak D match, TRBD1 (6 bases). CDR1 and CDR2 from the germline V gene are LGHNA and YNFKEQ. The CDR3 has 14 residues. V shed 3 bases and J shed 4 bases, with 12 bases lying between them. The CDR3 DNA is TGTGCCAGCAGCCAGCAGGACAGCACCACTGAAGCTTTCTTT. Translating gives CASSQQDSTTEAFF.

This clonotype was seen a few times. V and J are TRBV20-1 and TRBJ2-7; perhaps TRBD2 as D (5 bases). Trimming stripped 5 bases from V and 7 bases from J, with 27 bases between. The CDR3 sequence is 16 residues long. CDR1 is DFQATT and CDR2 is SNEGSKA in the germline V gene (reference sequence). The CDR3 protein is CSALGRGQPGYGEQYF. DNA of the CDR3: TGCAGTGCTTTAGGAAGAGGGCAGCCTGGGTATGGGGAGCAGTACTTC.

The chain has TRBV3-1 and TRBJ2-5, with 7 bases that match TRBD1. Germline V gene sequence: CDR1 LGHDT, CDR2 YNNKEL (reference sequence). The CDR3 has 16 amino acids. V gave up 1 base and J gave up 2 bases; unmatched junction bases: 7. The CDR3 region is CASSQGVLGQQETQYF. The DNA for the CDR3 is TGTGCCAGCAGCCAAGGGGTTCTGGGACAGCAAGAGACCCAGTACTTC.

The chain joins TRBV25-1 to TRBJ2-5; TRBD1 is a possible D gene (5 bases). Germline CDR1 is MGHDK and CDR2 is SYGVNS. This CDR3 comprises 14 residues. Trimming left V 4 bases short and J 5 bases short, with 14 bases between. The CDR3 DNA reads TGTGCCAGCAGTGGATACCCAGGGAAGGAGACCCAGTACTTC. Its translation: CASSGYPGKETQYF.

This clonotype was found a few times. This chain connects TRBV5-1 to TRBJ2-1; TRBD2 aligns across 11 bases. The CDR3 is 17 residues long. CDR1 is SGHRS, CDR2 YFSETQ, per germline. V lost 4 bases to trimming and J lost 7 bases; unmatched junction nucleotides: 13. CDR3 loop: CASSLSLTSGAGNEQFF. The CDR3 nucleotides read TGCGCCAGCAGCCTGAGCCTGACTAGCGGGGCGGGTAATGAGCAGTTCTTC.